This T cell receptor beta chain was captured by sequencing in a study of shared clonotypes between healthy human individuals. Overall study context: With ages of 18 to 49, the donors were a couple of women and three men.

As handled by the study authors: ImmunoSEQ only sent back junction sequences with no quality scores, so filtering was done differently. TCRdb keeps only in-frame clones here, not all; method: immunoSEQ multiplex PCR. Clonal size and the V and J genes are those of that table, whereas D and trimming came from the DNA. This table holds more than 500,000 clones, approximately 95% found once. The V end lost 10 bases, the J end lost 4 bases, and 23 bases lay between the germline ends. CDR1 MDHEN and CDR2 SYDVKM come from the germline V gene. The CDR3 runs to 16 residues. On this clone itself: Its antigen is still unknown.

Study results and caveats: Blood was the only sampled material, and tissue repertoires likely differ. Estimated richness was generally greater in naive than memory subsets.

Sequencing used naive CD4+ T cells sorted from blood. The subset here: CD45RA+ positively selected. This sequence originates from a woman aged 25 to 39 in good health. The chain uses TRBV28 and TRBJ1-5; D is unclear. The CDR3: CATYDDGVLINQPQHF. CDR3 DNA sequence: TGTGCCACTTACGATGACGGTGTCTTAATAAATCAGCCCCAGCATTTT.